These 8 T cell receptor beta chains share one sample of origin, sequenced in a study of control samples from healthy donors and cancer patients. Assay: immunoSEQ multiplex PCR; the TCRdb copy retains only in-frame clones and omits some. The table shows about 130,000 clones, with 85% to 95% occurring only once. The sequencing sample was made of blood. Source of these receptors: a man younger than 35 in good health.

The chain links TRBV12-3 or TRBV12-4 to TRBJ1-2; 7 bases are a match to TRBD1. The CDR3 totals 13 residues. V gave up 6 bases and J gave up 8 bases; unmatched junction bases: 9. The CDR3: CASSRDRVSGYTF. For the CDR3, the DNA is TGTGCCAGCAGCCGCGACAGGGTAAGCGGCTACACCTTC.

The J gene is TRBJ2-7, the V gene TRBV2; 12 bases are a match to TRBD1. The CDR3 totals 14 residues. J was trimmed by 3 bases and V by 7 bases; bases with no gene match: 4. CDR1 and CDR2 from the germline V gene are SNHLY and FYNNEI. The CDR3 DNA sequence: TGTGCCAGCAACCGGGACAGGGGGCTCTACGAGCAGTACTTC. Translated, it gives CASNRDRGLYEQYF.

The chain employs TRBV6-1 and TRBJ1-4, with D hard to call. The germline V and J ends were trimmed by 0 bases and 5 bases, with 16 bases remaining between them. This CDR3 contains 17 residues. The germline V gene has CDR1 MNHNS and CDR2 SASEGT. The CDR3 DNA reads as TGTGCCAGCAGTGAAGCCCGAGGCGTAGGAACGAATGAAAAACTGTTTTTT. It yields the protein CASSEARGVGTNEKLFF.

V is TRBV5-1 and J is TRBJ2-5; the match to TRBD2 covers 16 bases. Trimming cost V 0 bases and J 0 bases; bases outside gene matches: 5. Per the germline V gene, CDR1 is SGHRS and CDR2 is YFSETQ. The CDR3 consists of 19 residues. The CDR3 coding sequence is TGCGCCAGCAGCTTGGGAGTGGGACTAGCGGGGGGGTACCAAGAGACCCAGTACTTC. The encoded protein is CASSLGVGLAGGYQETQYF.

There are a few counts of this clone. CDR3: CASSLNSPSNTGELFF. For the CDR3, the DNA is TGTGCCAGCAGCTTAAATTCGCCTTCAAACACCGGGGAGCTGTTTTTT. This chain uses TRBV7-3 with TRBJ2-2; D is unclear. The germline CDR1 and CDR2 sequences are SGHTA and FQGTGA. This CDR3 has 16 residues. Trimming shortened V by 1 base and J by 2 bases, and 11 bases separated the two germline ends.

The chain couples TRBV3-1 (or the pseudogene TRBV3-2) to TRBJ2-1, with 16 nucleotides matching TRBD2. Trimming took 2 bases from V and 3 from J; bases not matched to a gene: 4. Germline CDR1 is LGHDT and CDR2 is YNNKEL (reference sequence). The CDR3 sequence is 18 residues long. DNA for the CDR3: TGTGCCAGCAGCCAAACGGGACTAGCGGGGGGGAACTACAATGAGCAGTTCTTC. Amino acid sequence: CASSQTGLAGGNYNEQFF.

This sequence joins TRBV2 and TRBJ2-5; D gene uncertain. Germline CDR1 is SNHLY and CDR2 is FYNNEI. The CDR3 loop spans 11 amino acids. The V gene lost 3 bases and the J gene lost 3 bases, with 2 bases spanning the gap. CDR3 DNA: TGTGCCAGCAGTGATGAAGAGACCCAGTACTTC. It specifies CASSDEETQYF.

The J gene is TRBJ1-1, the V gene TRBV27; 7 positions match TRBD1. The CDR3 totals 14 residues. Germline loops: CDR1 MNHEY, CDR2 SMNVEV (reference sequence). V lost 6 bases, J lost 1 base, and 5 bases stayed unmatched. CDR3 sequence (DNA): TGTGCCAGCAGCCTGGGACAGAGGAACACTGAAGCTTTCTTT. Encoded protein: CASSLGQRNTEAFF.